Given below is one T cell receptor beta chain in context. What it binds is unknown. The data belong to a study of cytomegalovirus exposure and HLA in healthy donors. Study-wide results and caveats: In vitro experiments confirmed that a few CMV-associated chains were specific for CMV antigens.

The assay was immunoSEQ multiplex PCR, and TCRdb's table has in-frame clones only and misses some. The data contain 110,000 to 150,000 clones, 94% of them singletons. Germline V gene sequence: CDR1 MNHEY, CDR2 SMNVEV (reference sequence). Trimming took 3 bases from V and 6 from J; bases not matched to a gene: 16. The CDR3 loop spans 17 amino acids. The source material was PBMCs. The receptor's source is a man aged 18 to 30 in good health and CMV-seropositive. V gene TRBV27 combines with J gene TRBJ2-7; 8 bases agree with TRBD1. This chain's CDR3 is CASSFYTDRVYVREQYF. DNA for the CDR3: TGTGCCAGCAGTTTCTATACGGACAGGGTCTATGTACGCGAGCAGTACTTC.